This T cell receptor beta chain was captured in a study of PD-L1 blockade in urothelial cancer. In the study overall: Males with bladder-origin urothelial cancer made up about 85% of the 29 patients. The authors examined blood 3 weeks (second dose) and 6 weeks after treatment start.

TCR analog templates of synthetic origin were spiked into each PCR. The data were produced by immunoSEQ multiplex PCR, yet TCRdb's version contains in-frame clones alone and is incomplete. The sample records about 88,000 clones, 90% being singletons. The CDR3 spans 15 residues. Germline CDR1 is SGHRS and CDR2 is YFSETQ. Trimming removed 3 bases from V and 5 bases from J; junction bases left unmatched: 4. Pretreatment sampling and on-treatment sampling together yielded between 1 and 8 samples for each patient. V gene TRBV5-1 combines with J gene TRBJ2-3; 12 nucleotides align to TRBD2. The TCR sequence derives from a man aged 60 to 75 with urothelial cancer. Specimen: PBMCs, collected around atezolizumab (anti-PD-L1) treatment. The chain's CDR3 is CASSSSGRAIDTQYF. Here the CDR3 DNA reads TGCGCCAGCAGCTCTAGCGGGAGGGCAATAGATACGCAGTATTTT.